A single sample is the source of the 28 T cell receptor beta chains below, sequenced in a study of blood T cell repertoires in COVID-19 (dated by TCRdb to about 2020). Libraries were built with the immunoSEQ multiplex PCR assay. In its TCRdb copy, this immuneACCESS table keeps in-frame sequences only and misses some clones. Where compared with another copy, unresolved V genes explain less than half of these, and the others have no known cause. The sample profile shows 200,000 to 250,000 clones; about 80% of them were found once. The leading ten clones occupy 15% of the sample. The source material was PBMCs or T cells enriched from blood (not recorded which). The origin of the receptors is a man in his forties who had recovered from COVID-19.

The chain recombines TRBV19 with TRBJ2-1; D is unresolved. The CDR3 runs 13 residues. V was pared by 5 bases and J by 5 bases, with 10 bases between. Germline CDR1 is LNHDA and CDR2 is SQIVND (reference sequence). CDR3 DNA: TGTGCCAGTAGTCCTCAGACTGACAATGAGCAGTTCTTC. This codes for CASSPQTDNEQFF.

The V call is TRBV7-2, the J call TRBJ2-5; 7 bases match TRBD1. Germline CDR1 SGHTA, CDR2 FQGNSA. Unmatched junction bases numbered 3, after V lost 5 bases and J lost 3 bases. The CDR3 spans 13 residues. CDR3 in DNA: TGTGCCAGCAGCCGTGGGACAGAAGAGACCCAGTACTTC. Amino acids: CASSRGTEETQYF.

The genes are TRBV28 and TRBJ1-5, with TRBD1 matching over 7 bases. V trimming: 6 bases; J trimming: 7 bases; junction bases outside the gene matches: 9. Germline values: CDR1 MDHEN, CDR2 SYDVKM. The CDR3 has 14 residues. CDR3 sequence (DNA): TGTGCCAGCAGCAGTACAGGGGACCGGCAGCCCCAGCATTTT. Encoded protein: CASSSTGDRQPQHF.

The DNA of the CDR3 is TGTGCCACCGCCCGAGCGGGGGGGCGGGATACGCAGTATTTT. It yields the protein CATARAGGRDTQYF. The chain links TRBV6-5 to TRBJ2-3; 10 bases are a match to TRBD2. V trimming: 10 bases; J trimming: 6 bases; junction bases outside the gene matches: 10. Germline CDR1 is MNHEY and CDR2 is SVGAGI. This CDR3 region has 14 residues.

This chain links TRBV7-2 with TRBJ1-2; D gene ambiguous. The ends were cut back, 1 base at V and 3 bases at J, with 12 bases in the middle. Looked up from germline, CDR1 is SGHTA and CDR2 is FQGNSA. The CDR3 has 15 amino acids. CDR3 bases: TGTGCCAGCAGCTTAGGGGCCCGGCCTTACTATGGCTACACCTTC. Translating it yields CASSLGARPYYGYTF. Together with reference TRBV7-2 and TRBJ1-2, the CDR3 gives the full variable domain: GAGVSQSPSNKVTEKGKDVELRCDPISGHTALYWYRQSLGQGLEFLIYFQGNSAPDKSGLPSDRFSAERTGGSVSTLTIQRTQQEDSAVYLCASSLGARPYYGYTFGSGTRLTVV.

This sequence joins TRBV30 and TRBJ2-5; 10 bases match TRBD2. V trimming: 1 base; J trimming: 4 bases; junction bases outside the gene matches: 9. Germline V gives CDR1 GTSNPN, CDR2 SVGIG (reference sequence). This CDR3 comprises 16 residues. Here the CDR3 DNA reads TGTGCCTGGAGTGCGATAGCGGGGGGACGACTAGAGACCCAGTACTTC. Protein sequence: CAWSAIAGGRLETQYF.

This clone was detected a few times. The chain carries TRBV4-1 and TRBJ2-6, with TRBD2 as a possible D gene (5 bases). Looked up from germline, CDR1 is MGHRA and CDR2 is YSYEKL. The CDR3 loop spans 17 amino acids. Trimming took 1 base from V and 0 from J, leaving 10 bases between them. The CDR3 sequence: CASSQAYSGSGANVLTF. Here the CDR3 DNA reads TGCGCCAGCAGCCAAGCCTACAGCGGCTCTGGGGCCAACGTCCTGACTTTC.

CDR3 region: CASSYTQATNNSPLHF. The CDR3 bases are TGTGCCAGCAGTTACACGCAGGCGACGAATAATTCACCCCTCCACTTT. V usage is TRBV6-5 and J usage is TRBJ1-6; D unclear. V lost 2 bases, J lost 5 bases, and 13 bases lay in between. The CDR3 is 16 residues long. The germline V gene encodes CDR1 MNHEY and CDR2 SVGAGI.

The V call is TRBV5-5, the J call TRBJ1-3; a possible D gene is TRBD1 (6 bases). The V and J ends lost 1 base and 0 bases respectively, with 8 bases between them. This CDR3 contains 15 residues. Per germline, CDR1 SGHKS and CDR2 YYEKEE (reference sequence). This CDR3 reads CASSLWTDSGNTIYF. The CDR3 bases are TGTGCCAGCAGCTTGTGGACAGACTCTGGAAACACCATATATTTT.

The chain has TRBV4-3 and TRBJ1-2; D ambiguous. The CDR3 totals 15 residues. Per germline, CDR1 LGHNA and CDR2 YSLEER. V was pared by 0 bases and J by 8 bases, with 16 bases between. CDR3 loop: CASSQELSIVGGYTF. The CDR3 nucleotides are TGCGCCAGCAGCCAAGAGCTGTCGATAGTCGGGGGCTACACCTTC.

CDR3 DNA sequence: TGTGCCAGCTCCCTAACCTTCGCCTCTGGGGCCAACGTCCTGACTTTC. Translated, it gives CASSLTFASGANVLTF. The rearrangement links TRBV27 to TRBJ2-6, with unresolved D. The CDR3 extends over 16 amino acids. The V end was cut by 8 bases, the J end by 0 bases, with 14 bases between. Germline lookup yields CDR1 MNHEY and CDR2 SMNVEV (reference sequence).

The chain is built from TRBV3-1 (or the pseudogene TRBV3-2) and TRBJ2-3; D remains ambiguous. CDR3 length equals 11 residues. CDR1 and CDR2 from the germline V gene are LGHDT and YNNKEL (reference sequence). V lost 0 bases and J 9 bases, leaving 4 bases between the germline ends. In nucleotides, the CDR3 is TGTGCCAGCAGCCAAGAAAGCACGCAGTATTTT. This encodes CASSQESTQYF.

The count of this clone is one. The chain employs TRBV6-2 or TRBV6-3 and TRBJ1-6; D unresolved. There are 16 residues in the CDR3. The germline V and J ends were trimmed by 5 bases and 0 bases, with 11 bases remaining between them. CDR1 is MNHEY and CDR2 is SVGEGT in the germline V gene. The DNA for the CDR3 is TGTGCCAGCAGTGTCGACAAGAGCTCCTATAATTCACCCCTCCACTTT. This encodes CASSVDKSSYNSPLHF.

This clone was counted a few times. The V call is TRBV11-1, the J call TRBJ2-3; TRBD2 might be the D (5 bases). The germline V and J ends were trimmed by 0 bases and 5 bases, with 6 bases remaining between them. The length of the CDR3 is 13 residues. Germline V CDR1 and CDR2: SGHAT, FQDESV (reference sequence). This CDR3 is CASSLARGDTQYF. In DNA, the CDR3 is TGTGCCAGCAGCTTAGCCCGGGGAGATACGCAGTATTTT.

The CDR3 reads CASKGGRALGEQYF. CDR3 coding DNA: TGTGCCAGTAAGGGCGGGAGAGCCCTGGGCGAGCAGTACTTC. V is TRBV19 and J is TRBJ2-7; 7 bases are shared with TRBD2. Unmatched junction bases numbered 12, after V lost 7 bases and J lost 6 bases. The germline V gene has CDR1 LNHDA and CDR2 SQIVND (reference sequence). The CDR3 runs 14 residues. The full variable domain, completed using reference TRBV19 and TRBJ2-7, is DGGITQSPKYLFRKEGQNVTLSCEQNLNHDAMYWYRQDPGQGLRLIYYSQIVNDFQKGDIAEGYSVSREKKESFPLTVTSAQKNPTAFYLCASKGGRALGEQYFGPGTRLTVT.

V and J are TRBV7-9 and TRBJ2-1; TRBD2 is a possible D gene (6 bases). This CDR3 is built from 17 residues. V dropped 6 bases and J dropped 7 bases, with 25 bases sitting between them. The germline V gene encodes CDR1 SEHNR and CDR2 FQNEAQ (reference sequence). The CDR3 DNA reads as TGTGCCAGCAGTCCTTCCCCCGGGGCTAGCGAAAGGAATGAGCAGTTCTTC. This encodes CASSPSPGASERNEQFF.

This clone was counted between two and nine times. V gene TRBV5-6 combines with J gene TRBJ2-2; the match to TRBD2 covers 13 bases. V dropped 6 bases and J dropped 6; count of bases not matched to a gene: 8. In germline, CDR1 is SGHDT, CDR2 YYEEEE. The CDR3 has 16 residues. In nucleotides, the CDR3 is TGTGCCAGCACTTTGGGACTAGCGGGGAGGGCCGGGGAGCTGTTTTTT. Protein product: CASTLGLAGRAGELFF.

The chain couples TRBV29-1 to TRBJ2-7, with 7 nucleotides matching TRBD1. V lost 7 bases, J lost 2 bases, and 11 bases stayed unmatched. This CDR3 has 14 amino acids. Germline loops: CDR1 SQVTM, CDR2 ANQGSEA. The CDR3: CSGRDSGGTYEQYF. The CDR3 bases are TGCAGCGGCCGGGACAGCGGTGGAACCTACGAGCAGTACTTC.

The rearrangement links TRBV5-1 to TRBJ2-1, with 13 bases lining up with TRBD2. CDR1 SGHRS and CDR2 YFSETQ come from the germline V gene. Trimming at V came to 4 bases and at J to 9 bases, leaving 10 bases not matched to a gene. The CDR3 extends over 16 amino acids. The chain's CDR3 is CASSPMGLAGSFEQFF. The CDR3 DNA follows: TGCGCCAGCAGCCCAATGGGACTAGCGGGGTCCTTTGAGCAGTTCTTC. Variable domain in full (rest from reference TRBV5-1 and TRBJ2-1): KAGVTQTPRYLIKTRGQQVTLSCSPISGHRSVSWYQQTPGQGLQFLFEYFSETQRNKGNFPGRFSGRQFSNSRSEMNVSTLELGDSALYLCASSPMGLAGSFEQFFGPGTRLTVL.

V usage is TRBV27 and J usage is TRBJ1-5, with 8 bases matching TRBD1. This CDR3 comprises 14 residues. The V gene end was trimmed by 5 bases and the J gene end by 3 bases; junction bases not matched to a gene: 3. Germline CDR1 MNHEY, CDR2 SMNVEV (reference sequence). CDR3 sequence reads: CASSRQGPNQPQHF. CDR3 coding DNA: TGTGCCAGCAGTCGACAGGGGCCCAATCAGCCCCAGCATTTT.

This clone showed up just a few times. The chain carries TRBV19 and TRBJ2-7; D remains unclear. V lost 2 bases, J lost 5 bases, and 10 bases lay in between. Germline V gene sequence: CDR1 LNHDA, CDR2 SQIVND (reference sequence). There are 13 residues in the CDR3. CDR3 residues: CASSITATHEQYF. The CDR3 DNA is TGTGCCAGTAGTATAACAGCAACCCACGAGCAGTACTTC.

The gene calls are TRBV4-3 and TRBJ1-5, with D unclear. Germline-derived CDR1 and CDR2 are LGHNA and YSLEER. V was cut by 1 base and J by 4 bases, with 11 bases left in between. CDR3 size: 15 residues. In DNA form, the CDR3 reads TGCGCCAGCAGCCAAGGGGCCGCAGATAATCAGCCCCAGCATTTT. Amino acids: CASSQGAADNQPQHF.

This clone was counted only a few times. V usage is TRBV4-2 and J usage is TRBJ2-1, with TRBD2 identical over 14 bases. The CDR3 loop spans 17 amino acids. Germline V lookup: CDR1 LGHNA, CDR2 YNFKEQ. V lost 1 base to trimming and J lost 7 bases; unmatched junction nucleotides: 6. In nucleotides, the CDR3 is TGTGCCAGCAGCCAAGGAGTCGGGACTAGCGGGAGTAATGAGCAGTTCTTC. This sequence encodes CASSQGVGTSGSNEQFF.

The CDR3 nucleotides read TGTGCCAGCAGCTTAGGACAGGGAGTCCACGAGCAGTACTTC. Translation: CASSLGQGVHEQYF. The chain couples TRBV7-9 to TRBJ2-7, with 7 bases fitting TRBD1. Losses at the gene ends were 1 base for V and 5 bases for J; bases not matched to a gene: 5. The V gene's germline CDR1 is SEHNR and CDR2 FQNEAQ (reference sequence). The CDR3 loop spans 14 amino acids.

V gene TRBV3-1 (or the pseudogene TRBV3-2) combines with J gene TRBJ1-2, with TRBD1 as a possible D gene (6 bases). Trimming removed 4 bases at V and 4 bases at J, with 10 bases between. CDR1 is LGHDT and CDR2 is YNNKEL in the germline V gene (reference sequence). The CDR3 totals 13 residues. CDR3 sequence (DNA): TGTGCCAGCAGCCGGGAGGGGGGCTATGGCTACACCTTC. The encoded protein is CASSREGGYGYTF.

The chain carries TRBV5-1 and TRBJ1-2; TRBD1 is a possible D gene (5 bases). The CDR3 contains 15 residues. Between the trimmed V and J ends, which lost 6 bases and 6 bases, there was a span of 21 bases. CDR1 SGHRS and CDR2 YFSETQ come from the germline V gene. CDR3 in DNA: TGCGCCAGCACGGCAGGGTCCATTTCCCAAGATGGCTACACCTTC. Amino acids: CASTAGSISQDGYTF.

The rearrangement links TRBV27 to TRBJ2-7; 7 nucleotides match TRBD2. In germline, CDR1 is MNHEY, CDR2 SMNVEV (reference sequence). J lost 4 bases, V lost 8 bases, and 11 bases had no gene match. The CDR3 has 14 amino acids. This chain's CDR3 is CASAGSGPWYEQYF. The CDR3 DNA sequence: TGTGCCAGCGCAGGTAGCGGGCCGTGGTACGAGCAGTACTTC.

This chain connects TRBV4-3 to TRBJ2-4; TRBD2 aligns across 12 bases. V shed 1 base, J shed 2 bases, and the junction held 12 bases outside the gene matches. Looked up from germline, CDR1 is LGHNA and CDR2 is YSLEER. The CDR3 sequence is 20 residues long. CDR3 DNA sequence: TGCGCCAGCAGCCAAGTTAGTTCTAGCGGGGGGGCCGGGTCCAAAAACATTCAGTACTTC. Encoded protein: CASSQVSSSGGAGSKNIQYF.